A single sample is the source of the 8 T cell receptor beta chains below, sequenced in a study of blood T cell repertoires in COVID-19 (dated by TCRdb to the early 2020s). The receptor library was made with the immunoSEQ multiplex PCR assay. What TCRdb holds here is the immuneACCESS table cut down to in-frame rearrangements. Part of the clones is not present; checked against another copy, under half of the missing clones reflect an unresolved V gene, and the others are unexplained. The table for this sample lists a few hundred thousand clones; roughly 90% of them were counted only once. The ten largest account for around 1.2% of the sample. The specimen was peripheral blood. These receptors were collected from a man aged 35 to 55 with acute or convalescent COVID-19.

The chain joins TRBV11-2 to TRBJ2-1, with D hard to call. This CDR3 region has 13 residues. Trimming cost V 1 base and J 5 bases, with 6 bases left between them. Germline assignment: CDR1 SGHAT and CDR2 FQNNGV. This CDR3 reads CASSLVADNEQFF. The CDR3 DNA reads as TGTGCCAGCAGCTTAGTCGCGGACAATGAGCAGTTCTTC. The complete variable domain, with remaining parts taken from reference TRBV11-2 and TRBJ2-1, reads EAGVAQSPRYKIIEKRQSVAFWCNPISGHATLYWYQQILGQGPKLLIQFQNNGVVDDSQLPKDRFSAERLKGVDSTLKIQPAKLEDSAVYLCASSLVADNEQFFGPGTRLTVL.

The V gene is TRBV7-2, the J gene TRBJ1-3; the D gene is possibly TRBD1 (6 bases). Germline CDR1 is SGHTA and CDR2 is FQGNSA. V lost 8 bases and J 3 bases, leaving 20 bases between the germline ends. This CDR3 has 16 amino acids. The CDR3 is CASGTRGGANGNTIYF. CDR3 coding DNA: TGTGCCAGCGGAACCCGGGGGGGGGCAAATGGAAACACCATATATTTT.

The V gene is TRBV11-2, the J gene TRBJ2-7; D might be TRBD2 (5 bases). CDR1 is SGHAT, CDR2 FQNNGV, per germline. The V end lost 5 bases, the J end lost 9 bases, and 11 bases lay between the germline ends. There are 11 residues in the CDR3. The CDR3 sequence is CASSHEGGQYF. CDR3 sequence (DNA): TGTGCCAGCAGCCACGAGGGTGGGCAGTACTTC.

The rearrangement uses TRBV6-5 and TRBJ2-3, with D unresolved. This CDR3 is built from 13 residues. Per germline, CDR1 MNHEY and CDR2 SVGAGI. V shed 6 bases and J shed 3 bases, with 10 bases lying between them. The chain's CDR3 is CASRSVATDTQYF. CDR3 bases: TGTGCCAGCAGGTCCGTCGCGACAGATACGCAGTATTTT.

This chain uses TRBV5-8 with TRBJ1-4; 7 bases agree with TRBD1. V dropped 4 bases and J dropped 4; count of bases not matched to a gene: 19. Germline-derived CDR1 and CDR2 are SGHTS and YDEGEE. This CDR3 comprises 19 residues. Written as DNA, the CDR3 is TGTGCCAGCAGCCCGGGATCTTACGACAGGGACCCTAGTAATGAAAAACTGTTTTTT. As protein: CASSPGSYDRDPSNEKLFF.

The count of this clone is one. The DNA for the CDR3 is TGTGCCAGCAGAGACTATCTTAATGGGAACACTGAAGCTTTCTTT. Translating gives CASRDYLNGNTEAFF. The chain joins TRBV2 to TRBJ1-1; D uncertain. Germline V lookup: CDR1 SNHLY, CDR2 FYNNEI. The CDR3 consists of 15 residues. Deletions cut 6 bases from V and 1 base from J, with 15 bases between.

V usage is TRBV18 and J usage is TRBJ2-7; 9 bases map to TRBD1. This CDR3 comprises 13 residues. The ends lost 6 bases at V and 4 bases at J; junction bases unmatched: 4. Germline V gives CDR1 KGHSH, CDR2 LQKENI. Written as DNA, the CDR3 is TGTGCCAGCTCCGGGACAGGGTTTTACGAGCAGTACTTC. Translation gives CASSGTGFYEQYF.

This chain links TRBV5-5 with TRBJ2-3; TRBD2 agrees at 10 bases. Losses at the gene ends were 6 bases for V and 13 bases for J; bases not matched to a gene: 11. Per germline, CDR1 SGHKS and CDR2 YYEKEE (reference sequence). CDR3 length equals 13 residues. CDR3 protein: CASNTPAGGLEYF. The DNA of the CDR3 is TGTGCCAGCAATACCCCAGCGGGGGGGCTTGAGTATTTT.